A selection of T cell receptor beta chains follows, all from one sample in a study of T cells after yellow fever vaccination. From the 5' RACE reads, TCRdb called clonotypes with MiXCR, one entry per CDR3 protein. The profile shows 95,000 to 150,000 distinct CDR3 sequences, almost 9% of them singletons. Sample: CD8+ T cells sorted from PBMCs, taken on the day of the yellow fever booster vaccination. The source of these receptors is a man aged 18 to 30 who received the YFV17D yellow fever vaccine. CDR3s include the opening cysteine and the closing phenylalanine or tryptophan. The D gene is left open where the match is weak. Rows give clone size only sometimes, using once, few, many, or a class for an expanded clone.

D gene,J gene,clone size,V gene,CDR3 protein,CDR3 DNA
-,TRBJ2-3,many,TRBV29-1,CSVGDTQYF,TGCAGCGTAGGGGATACGCAGTATTTT
-,TRBJ1-1,few,TRBV5-6,CASSFFDSEAFF,TGTGCCAGCAGCTTTTTCGACAGTGAAGCTTTCTTT
-,TRBJ2-3,many,TRBV7-9,CASSPEGTDTQYF,TGTGCCAGCAGCCCGGAAGGCACAGATACGCAGTATTTT
-,TRBJ1-6,-,TRBV4-2,CASSQAYSGTIALGRDSPLHF,TGTGCCAGCAGCCAAGCTTACTCCGGGACAATCGCCCTTGGGCGCGATTCACCCCTCCACTTT
-,TRBJ2-3,many,TRBV4-3,CASSQDSGDLVDTQYF,TGCGCCAGCAGCCAAGATTCAGGGGACTTGGTGGATACGCAGTATTTT
-,TRBJ2-1,many,TRBV10-1,CASSERGEYNEQFF,TGCGCCAGCAGTGAGAGGGGGGAATACAATGAGCAGTTCTTC
TRBD1,TRBJ2-3,many,TRBV7-9,CAGLRGPTDTQYF,TGTGCCGGGCTGAGGGGGCCCACAGATACGCAGTATTTT
-,TRBJ2-3,few,TRBV9,CASTLRGSTGDTQYF,TGTGCCAGCACCCTGCGGGGATCAACGGGGGATACGCAGTATTTT
-,TRBJ2-1,-,TRBV4-3,CASSQDSLQYNEQFF,TGCGCCAGCAGCCAAGATTCACTCCAATACAATGAGCAGTTCTTC
-,TRBJ1-1,many,TRBV9,CASSVAGANTEAFF,TGTGCCAGCAGCGTAGCTGGGGCGAACACTGAAGCTTTCTTT
TRBD2,TRBJ2-2,few,TRBV5-5,CASSASGGVTTGELFF,TGTGCCAGCAGCGCTAGCGGGGGGGTAACGACCGGGGAGCTGTTTTTT
-,TRBJ2-4,-,TRBV10-2,CASSETPGLGAKNIQYF,TGCGCCAGCAGTGAAACTCCCGGTTTAGGTGCCAAAAACATTCAGTACTTC
-,TRBJ1-2,-,TRBV15,CATSLNPGHRANYGYTF,TGTGCCACCAGCTTGAATCCGGGCCACCGCGCCAACTATGGCTACACCTTC
TRBD1,TRBJ1-5,few,TRBV2,CASSEEGANQPQHF,TGTGCCAGCAGTGAAGAGGGGGCGAATCAGCCCCAGCATTTT
-,TRBJ2-1,-,TRBV7-2,CASSLSGWDNEQFF,TGTGCCAGCAGCTTATCAGGGTGGGACAATGAGCAGTTCTTC
-,TRBJ2-1,few,TRBV24-1,CATSDFGPGGGEQFF,TGTGCCACCAGTGATTTCGGACCCGGTGGCGGTGAGCAGTTCTTC
-,TRBJ1-1,few,TRBV7-2,CASSRDPEAFF,TGTGCCAGCAGCCGAGACCCTGAAGCTTTCTTT
-,TRBJ1-6,few,TRBV7-8,CASSRRSRSYNSPLHF,TGTGCCAGCAGCCGCAGAAGTAGGTCCTATAATTCACCCCTCCACTTT
-,TRBJ2-1,few,TRBV6-6,CASSYRGSQFF,TGTGCCAGCAGTTACCGGGGGTCGCAGTTCTTC
TRBD2,TRBJ2-5,few,TRBV6-1,CASSALRAGGETQYF,TGTGCCAGCAGCGCCCTGAGGGCGGGGGGAGAGACCCAGTACTTC
TRBD1,TRBJ2-1,-,TRBV12-3/TRBV12-4,CASSFLTGTRYNEQFF,TGTGCCAGCAGTTTTTTGACAGGGACGCGGTACAATGAGCAGTTCTTC
-,TRBJ1-1,-,TRBV21-1,CASSKGTRTGKNTEAFF,TGTGCCAGCAGCAAAGGTACCAGGACAGGGAAGAACACTGAAGCTTTCTTT
-,TRBJ1-2,-,TRBV4-1,CASSGVWGYTF,TGCGCCAGCAGTGGGGTGTGGGGCTACACCTTC
TRBD1,TRBJ2-1,many,TRBV5-1,CASSLDPGTGINEQFF,TGCGCCAGCAGCTTAGATCCCGGGACAGGCATTAATGAGCAGTTCTTC
-,TRBJ2-2,few,TRBV7-9,CASSYQVVGGSSLRNTGELFF,TGTGCCAGCAGCTACCAGGTCGTGGGGGGCAGTTCTCTGCGGAACACCGGGGAGCTGTTTTTT
-,TRBJ2-3,many,TRBV4-3,CASSHSGVSGTDTQYF,TGCGCCAGCAGCCACTCAGGGGTTTCGGGAACAGATACGCAGTATTTT
-,TRBJ2-2,-,TRBV5-5,CASSLVGIGSGELFF,TGTGCCAGCAGCTTGGTAGGCATCGGTTCCGGGGAGCTGTTTTTT
-,TRBJ1-2,few,TRBV25-1,CASSQGAGYTF,TGTGCCAGCAGTCAAGGGGCTGGCTACACCTTC
-,TRBJ1-2,-,TRBV9,CASSAKGVYGYTF,TGTGCCAGCAGCGCCAAGGGCGTCTATGGCTACACCTTC
TRBD2,TRBJ2-1,-,TRBV7-8,CASSQAGTSVDEQFF,TGTGCCAGCAGCCAGGCCGGGACTAGCGTCGATGAGCAGTTCTTC
TRBD2,TRBJ2-5,many,TRBV6-5,CASTTSGGAEETQYF,TGTGCCAGCACCACTAGCGGGGGGGCCGAAGAGACCCAGTACTTC
-,TRBJ2-3,few,TRBV7-6,CASSSTRGPTDTQYF,TGTGCCAGCAGCTCCACCAGGGGCCCCACAGATACGCAGTATTTT
-,TRBJ2-3,few,TRBV7-2,CASSLPATGLETDTQYF,TGTGCCAGCAGCTTACCCGCGACAGGTCTCGAGACAGATACGCAGTATTTT
TRBD2,TRBJ2-1,-,TRBV5-1,CASSLGTSAINEQFF,TGCGCCAGCAGCTTGGGGACTAGCGCCATCAATGAGCAGTTCTTC
-,TRBJ1-1,few,TRBV27,CASSRTAAVTEAFF,TGTGCCAGCAGTCGGACAGCGGCGGTCACTGAAGCTTTCTTT
TRBD1,TRBJ2-7,-,TRBV6-1,CASGDRGKGYEQYF,TGTGCCAGCGGAGACAGGGGCAAAGGCTACGAGCAGTACTTC
TRBD2,TRBJ2-5,-,TRBV4-2,CASSLIGLAVQETQYF,TGTGCCAGCAGCCTAATAGGACTAGCGGTTCAAGAGACCCAGTACTTC